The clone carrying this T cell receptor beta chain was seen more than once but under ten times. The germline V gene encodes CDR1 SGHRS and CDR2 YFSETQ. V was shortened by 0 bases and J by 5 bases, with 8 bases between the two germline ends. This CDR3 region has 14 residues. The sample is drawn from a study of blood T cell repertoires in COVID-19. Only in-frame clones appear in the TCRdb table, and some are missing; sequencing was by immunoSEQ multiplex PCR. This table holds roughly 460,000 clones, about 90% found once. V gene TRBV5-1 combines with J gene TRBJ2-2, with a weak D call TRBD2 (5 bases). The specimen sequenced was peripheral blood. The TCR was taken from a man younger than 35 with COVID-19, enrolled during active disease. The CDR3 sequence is CASSLGPGTGELFF. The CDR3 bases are TGCGCCAGCAGCTTGGGTCCGGGGACCGGGGAGCTGTTTTTT.